One and the same sample provided the 9 T cell receptor beta chains below, sequenced in a study of cytomegalovirus exposure and HLA in healthy donors. The PCR used 60 Vbeta and 13 Jbeta primers. Produced via immunoSEQ multiplex PCR; TCRdb's table is partial and in-frame only. The sample contains around 200,000 clones, about 80% of which appear only once. The sequenced material came from PBMCs. These receptors all stem from a male donor in good health and CMV-seronegative.

This clone has a single count. This sequence joins TRBV6-1 and TRBJ2-1; TRBD2 matches 9 bases. Germline V gene sequence: CDR1 MNHNS, CDR2 SASEGT. The CDR3 covers 14 residues. V lost 7 bases to trimming and J lost 4 bases; unmatched junction nucleotides: 5. CDR3 loop: CASNGLAKYNEQFF. In DNA form, the CDR3 reads TGTGCCAGCAACGGACTAGCGAAGTACAATGAGCAGTTCTTC.

The rearrangement uses TRBV6-5 and TRBJ2-7, with 9 bases that match TRBD2. Germline V CDR1 and CDR2: MNHEY, SVGAGI. The CDR3 spans 14 residues. V lost 2 bases, J lost 4 bases, and 3 bases stayed unmatched. The CDR3 loop is CASSYLAGLYEQYF. The CDR3 DNA is TGTGCCAGCAGTTACCTAGCGGGGTTGTACGAGCAGTACTTC.

V and J are TRBV28 and TRBJ1-4, with 7 bases lining up with TRBD1. V gave up 5 bases and J gave up 6 bases; unmatched junction bases: 9. The CDR3 length is 15 residues. Germline V gives CDR1 MDHEN, CDR2 SYDVKM. The DNA of the CDR3 is TGTGCCAGCAGTCCTGACAGGGAATCGGATGAAAAACTGTTTTTT. Translation gives CASSPDRESDEKLFF.

This clone was seen a single time. This chain joins TRBV5-4 and TRBJ2-5; 9 bases are shared with TRBD2. Trimming removed 0 bases from V and 5 bases from J; junction bases left unmatched: 8. Germline CDR1 and CDR2: SGHNT and YYREEE (reference sequence). The CDR3 covers 16 residues. CDR3 sequence: CASSLGGGGAVETQYF. DNA of the CDR3: TGTGCCAGCAGCTTGGGTGGCGGGGGGGCCGTTGAGACCCAGTACTTC.

The chain uses TRBV6-5 and TRBJ2-7, with D possibly TRBD2 on 5 matching bases. Germline V CDR1 and CDR2: MNHEY, SVGAGI. The germline V and J ends were trimmed by 5 bases and 1 base, with 12 bases remaining between them. The CDR3 totals 14 residues. The CDR3 spells CASSPRTFSYEQYF. Written as DNA, the CDR3 is TGTGCCAGCAGTCCCCGGACTTTTTCCTACGAGCAGTACTTC.

The chain employs TRBV7-2 and TRBJ1-1; 7 bases are shared with TRBD1. Germline CDR1 is SGHTA and CDR2 is FQGNSA. The trim removed 1 base at V and 4 bases at J, leaving 15 bases unmatched. The CDR3 is 18 amino acids. CDR3 nucleotides: TGTGCCAGCAGCTTAGAGGCCACTGACAGGGCCCGGGGCACTGAAGCTTTCTTT. Translated: CASSLEATDRARGTEAFF.

The chain is built from TRBV28 and TRBJ2-1; a weak D match, TRBD2 (5 bases). Germline values: CDR1 MDHEN, CDR2 SYDVKM. The CDR3 is made up of 14 amino acids. Trimming left V 2 bases short and J 6 bases short, with 11 bases between. The CDR3 region is CASSLRGLANEQFF. CDR3 DNA sequence: TGTGCCAGCAGTTTACGAGGGTTGGCCAATGAGCAGTTCTTC.

J is TRBJ2-7 and V is TRBV7-8; TRBD2 agrees at 10 bases. The germline V gene has CDR1 SGHVS and CDR2 FQNEAQ. This CDR3 has 17 residues. V shed 1 base, J shed 3 bases, and the junction held 9 bases outside the gene matches. CDR3 amino acids: CASSLVTQLAGSYEQYF. CDR3 coding DNA: TGTGCCAGCAGCTTAGTTACTCAACTAGCGGGGAGCTACGAGCAGTACTTC.

CDR3 sequence reads: CASSSPLRGNTGELFF. Written as DNA, the CDR3 is TGTGCCAGCAGCTCTCCCCTCAGGGGGAACACCGGGGAGCTGTTTTTT. This chain uses TRBV9 with TRBJ2-2, with D perhaps matching TRBD1 (6 bases). The CDR3 runs 16 residues. The germline V and J ends were trimmed by 4 bases and 1 base, with 14 bases remaining between them. Germline V gene sequence: CDR1 SGDLS, CDR2 YYNGEE.